The sequence of this T cell receptor (beta chain) was determined in a study of identical twins. Study-wide results and limits: Invariant populations such as MAIT and iNKT cells could partly muddle zero-insertion analyses.

Comment on this clonotype: Its antigen is unknown.

Trimming cost V 4 bases and J 0 bases, with 10 bases left between them. Germline V lookup: CDR1 MNHEY, CDR2 SMNVEV (reference sequence). There are 14 residues in the CDR3. TCRdb re-analysed the 5' RACE reads in MiXCR, keeping a single row per CDR3 protein. Of around 290,000 distinct CDR3 sequences in the sample, roughly 8.6% are singletons; the top ten hold 6% to 8.5%. Separately, the same data were catalogued under a study of yellow fever vaccine responses in identical twins.

The TCR was taken from a young woman in good health. Material: CD8+ T cells sorted from blood. V and J are TRBV27 and TRBJ2-7; D gene unclear. The CDR3 reads CASSSEDRSYEQYF. The CDR3 DNA sequence: TGTGCCAGCAGTTCCGAGGACCGCTCCTACGAGCAGTACTTC.